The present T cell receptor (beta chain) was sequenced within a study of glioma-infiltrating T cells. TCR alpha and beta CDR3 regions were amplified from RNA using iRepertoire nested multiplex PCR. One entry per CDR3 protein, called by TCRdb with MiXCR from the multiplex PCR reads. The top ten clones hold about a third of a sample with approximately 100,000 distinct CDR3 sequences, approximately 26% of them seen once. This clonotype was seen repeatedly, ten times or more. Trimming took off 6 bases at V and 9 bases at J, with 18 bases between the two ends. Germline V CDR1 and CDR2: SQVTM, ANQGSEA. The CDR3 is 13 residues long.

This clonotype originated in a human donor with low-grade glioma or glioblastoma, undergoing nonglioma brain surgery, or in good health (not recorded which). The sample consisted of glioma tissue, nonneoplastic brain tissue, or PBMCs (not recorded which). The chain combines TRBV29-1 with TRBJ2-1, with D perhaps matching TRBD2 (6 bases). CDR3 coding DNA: TGCAGCGTAGCCTTTGAAAGGAGGGGTGAGCAGTTCTTC. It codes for CSVAFERRGEQFF.